This T cell receptor (beta chain) appears in the sequencing data of a study of T cells in Graves' hyperthyroidism and ophthalmopathy. Ten or more counts support this clonotype. The CDR3 is 15 amino acids. Trimming cost V 7 bases and J 6 bases, with 19 bases left between them. The germline V gene encodes CDR1 MNHEY and CDR2 SMNVEV (reference sequence). The CDR3 regions of TCR beta were amplified from RNA transcripts. The TCR CDR3 first-round RT-PCR relied on the HTBI primer set. TCRdb passed the multiplex PCR reads through MiXCR, listing each CDR3 protein once. The sample has 370,000 or so distinct CDR3 sequences, about a sixth seen once.

The source of this sequence is a young woman with Graves' hyperthyroidism that later progressed to Graves' ophthalmopathy. The chain links TRBV27 to TRBJ2-1, with D possibly matching TRBD2 (5 bases). Sample: blood. CDR3 protein: CASIRSGVGFNEQFF. Written as DNA, the CDR3 is TGTGCCAGCATTCGGAGCGGAGTGGGGTTCAATGAGCAGTTCTTC.